These 10 T cell receptor beta chains were all obtained from the same sample, sequenced in a study of T cell clones after liver transplantation. Clones were sequenced by immunoSEQ multiplex PCR, and TCRdb holds only the in-frame ones, with some missing. The sample yields about 15,000 clones, more than 65% seen once. The sequencing here drew on CD8+ T cells from blood, taken approximately 43 months after liver transplant. These receptors were collected from a human patient who received a liver transplant. Some T cells may be graft donor cells.

Regarding this clone: The junction departs from germline at one end; a sequencing error may be responsible. The gene calls are TRBV19 and TRBJ1-5; possible D gene TRBD1, 5 bases. Germline CDR1 and CDR2: LNHDA and SQIVND (reference sequence). This CDR3 comprises 13 residues. CDR3 DNA sequence: TGTGCCAGTAGTATATGGGGGGAGGAGCCGCAGCATTTT. Its protein product is CASSIWGEEPQHF.

The chain uses TRBV2 and TRBJ2-7; D is perhaps TRBD1 (5 bases). V gave up 8 bases and J gave up 1 base, with 12 bases separating them. Germline-derived CDR1 and CDR2 are SNHLY and FYNNEI. The CDR3 consists of 13 residues. The chain's CDR3 is CASQAGNSYEQYF. DNA for the CDR3: TGTGCCAGCCAGGCAGGGAATTCCTACGAGCAGTACTTC.

The rearrangement links TRBV6-6 to TRBJ2-7, with TRBD1 as a possible D gene (6 bases). Deletions cut 2 bases from V and 4 bases from J, with 15 bases between. Germline-derived CDR1 and CDR2 are MNHNY and SVGAGI (reference sequence). This CDR3 comprises 15 residues. This chain's CDR3 is CASSYLGTHSYEQYF. As DNA, the CDR3 is TGTGCCAGCAGTTACCTAGGGACACATTCGTACGAGCAGTACTTC.

This clone was seen only once. The genes are TRBV15 and TRBJ1-5; TRBD1 is a possible D gene (6 bases). V lost 5 bases to trimming and J lost 4 bases, with 18 bases between them. This CDR3 contains 16 residues. Germline CDR1 LNHNV, CDR2 YYDKDF (reference sequence). CDR3 DNA: TGTGCCACCAGCGAAAGGATTGACAGGTTAAATCAGCCCCAGCATTTT. Its translation: CATSERIDRLNQPQHF. The full variable domain, with the rest looked up from reference TRBV15 and TRBJ1-5, is DAMVIQNPRYQVTQFGKPVTLSCSQTLNHNVMYWYQQKSSQAPKLLFHYYDKDFNNEADTPDNFQSRRPNTSFCFLDIRSPGLGDTAMYLCATSERIDRLNQPQHFGDGTRLSIL.

This rearrangement joins TRBV27 to TRBJ2-1; 11 bases fit TRBD2. The CDR3 is 14 residues long. Trimming cost V 6 bases and J 4 bases; bases outside gene matches: 2. Germline CDR1 MNHEY, CDR2 SMNVEV (reference sequence). The CDR3 DNA is TGTGCCAGCAGAGGGACTAGCGGTTACAATGAGCAGTTCTTC. Protein: CASRGTSGYNEQFF.

This clone was observed a handful of times. The rearrangement links TRBV13 to TRBJ1-2; the match to TRBD1 covers 8 bases. V lost 6 bases, J lost 7 bases, and 10 bases stayed unmatched. The CDR3 is 14 amino acids. CDR1 and CDR2 (germline): PRHDT, FYEKMQ (reference sequence). The CDR3, as DNA: TGTGCCAGCAGTTCCGGACAGGGAGGATTTGGCTACACCTTC. It codes for CASSSGQGGFGYTF.

J is TRBJ2-5 and V is TRBV29-1; D is unclear. Trimming took 3 bases from V and 5 from J, leaving 4 bases between them. Germline V gene data show CDR1 as SQVTM and CDR2 as ANQGSEA. The CDR3 totals 10 residues. The CDR3 bases are TGCAGCGTTGACAGGGAGACCCAGTACTTC. It specifies CSVDRETQYF.

The rearrangement uses TRBV19 and TRBJ2-7, with D uncertain. Germline CDR1 is LNHDA and CDR2 is SQIVND (reference sequence). CDR3 length: 16 residues. Deletions cut 0 bases from V and 4 bases from J, with 16 bases between. This chain's CDR3 is CASSIDHGRRRYEQYF. As DNA, the CDR3 is TGTGCCAGTAGTATAGATCATGGACGAAGAAGGTACGAGCAGTACTTC.

Worth noting for this clone: Distinct nucleotide sequences in the sample also encode this CDR3. The chain employs TRBV5-4 and TRBJ2-1; perhaps TRBD1 as D (5 bases). Trimming took off 1 base at V and 2 bases at J, with 10 bases between the two ends. The CDR3 totals 15 residues. The germline gives CDR1 SGHNT, CDR2 YYREEE (reference sequence). CDR3 sequence: CASSLLWGAYNEQFF. CDR3 in DNA: TGTGCCAGCAGCTTGTTATGGGGCGCCTACAATGAGCAGTTCTTC.

This chain joins TRBV7-9 and TRBJ1-4; the D gene is possibly TRBD1 (6 bases). V shed 6 bases and J shed 2 bases, with 16 bases lying between them. Germline V CDR1 and CDR2: SEHNR, FQNEAQ (reference sequence). This CDR3 has 16 amino acids. In DNA form, the CDR3 reads TGTGCCAGCAGACCGACAGGAGGCGCGACTAATGAAAAACTGTTTTTT. This encodes CASRPTGGATNEKLFF.